This record looks at one TCR beta chain sequence and its context. Germline V CDR1 and CDR2: SGHVT, SQSDAQ. The V segment lost 4 bases and the J segment 5 bases; nucleotides outside the gene matches: 11. The CDR3 sequence is 16 residues long. This specimen comes from a study of blood T cell repertoires in COVID-19. Study background: Samples came from the United States, Italy and Spain, spanning acute and convalescent COVID-19. Nucleic acid was either cDNA or gDNA, and it came from T cells, B-cell-depleted T cells, or PBMCs.

In the authors' methods: Nucleated cell counts were estimated from reference gene primer amplification. The table came from immunoSEQ multiplex PCR; TCRdb's copy has only in-frame clones and leaves some out. Clone size and the V and J calls come from that table; the DNA yielded D and trimming. The sample lists roughly 340,000 clones; 91% were seen once. The specimen sequenced was peripheral blood. This receptor was obtained from a woman aged 18-29 years who had recovered from COVID-19. This chain joins TRBV7-4 and TRBJ2-1, with 7 positions matching TRBD1. In DNA form, the CDR3 reads TGTGCCAGCAGCTCCGGCCCTGACAGGGCTGACAATGAGCAGTTCTTC. It is translated as CASSSGPDRADNEQFF.